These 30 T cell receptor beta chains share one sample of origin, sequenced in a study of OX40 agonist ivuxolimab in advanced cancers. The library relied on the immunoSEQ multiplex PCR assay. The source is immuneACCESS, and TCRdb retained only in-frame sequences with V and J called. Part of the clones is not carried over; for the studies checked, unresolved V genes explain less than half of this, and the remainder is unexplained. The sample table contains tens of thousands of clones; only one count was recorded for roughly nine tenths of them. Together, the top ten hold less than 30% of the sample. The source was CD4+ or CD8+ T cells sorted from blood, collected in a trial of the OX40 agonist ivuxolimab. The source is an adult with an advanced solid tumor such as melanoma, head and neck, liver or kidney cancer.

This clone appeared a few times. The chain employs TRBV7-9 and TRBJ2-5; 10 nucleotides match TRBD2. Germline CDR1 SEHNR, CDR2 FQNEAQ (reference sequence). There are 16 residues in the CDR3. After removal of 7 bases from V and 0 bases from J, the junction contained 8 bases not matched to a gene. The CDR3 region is CASTPPLAGNQETQYF. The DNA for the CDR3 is TGTGCCAGCACCCCTCCACTAGCGGGGAACCAAGAGACCCAGTACTTC.

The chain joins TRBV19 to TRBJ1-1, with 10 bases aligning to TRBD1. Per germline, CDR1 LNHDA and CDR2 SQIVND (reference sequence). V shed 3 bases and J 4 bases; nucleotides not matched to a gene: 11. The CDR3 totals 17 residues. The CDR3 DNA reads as TGTGCCAGTAGTATCGCCCGACAGGGGGCCGTCCCCACTGAAGCTTTCTTT. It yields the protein CASSIARQGAVPTEAFF.

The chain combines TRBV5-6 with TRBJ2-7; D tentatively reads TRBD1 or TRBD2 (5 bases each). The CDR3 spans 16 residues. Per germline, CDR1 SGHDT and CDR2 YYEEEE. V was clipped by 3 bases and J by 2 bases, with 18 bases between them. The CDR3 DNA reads TGTGCCAGCAGCTCAAATGAATGGGACGAGACCTACGAGCAGTACTTC. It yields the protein CASSSNEWDETYEQYF.

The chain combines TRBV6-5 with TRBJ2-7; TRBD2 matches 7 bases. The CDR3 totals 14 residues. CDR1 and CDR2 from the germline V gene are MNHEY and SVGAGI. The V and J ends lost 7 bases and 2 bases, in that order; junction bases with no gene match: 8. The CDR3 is CASTPSGIAYEQYF. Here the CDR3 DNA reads TGTGCCAGCACCCCTAGCGGTATTGCCTACGAGCAGTACTTC.

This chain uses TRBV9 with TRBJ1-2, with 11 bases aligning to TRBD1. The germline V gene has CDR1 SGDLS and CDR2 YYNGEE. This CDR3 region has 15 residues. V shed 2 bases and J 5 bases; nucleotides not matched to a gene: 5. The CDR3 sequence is CASSVGQGARYGYTF. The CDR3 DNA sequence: TGTGCCAGCAGCGTCGGACAGGGGGCTCGGTATGGCTACACCTTC.

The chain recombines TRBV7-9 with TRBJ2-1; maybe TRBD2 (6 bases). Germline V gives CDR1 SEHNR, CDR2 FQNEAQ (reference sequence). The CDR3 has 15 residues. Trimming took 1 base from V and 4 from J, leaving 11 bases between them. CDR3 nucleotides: TGTGCCAGCAGCTTAGGGGCGGGACTTTACAATGAGCAGTTCTTC. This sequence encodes CASSLGAGLYNEQFF.

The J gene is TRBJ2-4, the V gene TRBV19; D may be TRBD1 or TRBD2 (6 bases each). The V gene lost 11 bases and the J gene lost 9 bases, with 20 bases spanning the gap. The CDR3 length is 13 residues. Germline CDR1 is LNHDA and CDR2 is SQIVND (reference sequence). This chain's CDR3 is CAVGYGGRSIQYF. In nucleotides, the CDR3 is TGTGCCGTCGGATACGGGGGCAGAAGCATTCAGTACTTC.

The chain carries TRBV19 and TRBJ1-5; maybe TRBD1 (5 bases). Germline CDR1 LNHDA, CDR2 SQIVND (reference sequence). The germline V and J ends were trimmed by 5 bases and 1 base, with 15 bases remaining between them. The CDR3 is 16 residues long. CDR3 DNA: TGTGCCAGTAGTTGGCAGGGAGGGAAGAGCAATCAGCCCCAGCATTTT. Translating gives CASSWQGGKSNQPQHF.

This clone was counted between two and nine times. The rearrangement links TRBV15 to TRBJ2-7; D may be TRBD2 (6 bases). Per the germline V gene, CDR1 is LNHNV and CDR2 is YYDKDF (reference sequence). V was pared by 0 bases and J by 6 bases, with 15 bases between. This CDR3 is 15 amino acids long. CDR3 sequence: CATSRDTSTTREQYF. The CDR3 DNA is TGTGCCACCAGCAGAGATACTAGCACGACCCGCGAGCAGTACTTC. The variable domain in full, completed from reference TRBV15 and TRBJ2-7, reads DAMVIQNPRYQVTQFGKPVTLSCSQTLNHNVMYWYQQKSSQAPKLLFHYYDKDFNNEADTPDNFQSRRPNTSFCFLDIRSPGLGDTAMYLCATSRDTSTTREQYFGPGTRLTVT.

CDR3 in amino acids: CASSLTVSGTVLEQFF. In DNA form, the CDR3 reads TGTGCCAGCAGTTTGACGGTAAGCGGGACCGTTCTCGAGCAGTTCTTC. The chain joins TRBV27 to TRBJ2-1; 7 bases are a match to TRBD2. The ends lost 3 bases at V and 10 bases at J; junction bases unmatched: 15. CDR1 is MNHEY and CDR2 is SMNVEV in the germline V gene (reference sequence). The CDR3 consists of 16 residues.

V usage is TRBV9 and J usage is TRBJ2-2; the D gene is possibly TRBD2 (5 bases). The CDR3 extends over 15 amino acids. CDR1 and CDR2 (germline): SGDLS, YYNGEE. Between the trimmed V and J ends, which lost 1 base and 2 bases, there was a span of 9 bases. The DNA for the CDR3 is TGTGCCAGCAGCGTACACGGGGTCAACACCGGGGAGCTGTTTTTT. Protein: CASSVHGVNTGELFF.

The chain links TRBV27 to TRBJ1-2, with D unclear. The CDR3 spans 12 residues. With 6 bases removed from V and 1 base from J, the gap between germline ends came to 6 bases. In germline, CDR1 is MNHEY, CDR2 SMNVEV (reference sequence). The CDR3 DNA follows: TGTGCCAGCAGAGATTTTAACTATGGCTACACCTTC. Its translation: CASRDFNYGYTF.

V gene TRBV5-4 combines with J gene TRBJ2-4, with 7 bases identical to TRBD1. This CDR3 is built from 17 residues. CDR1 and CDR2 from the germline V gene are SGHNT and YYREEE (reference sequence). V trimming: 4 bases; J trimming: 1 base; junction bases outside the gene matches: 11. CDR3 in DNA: TGTGCCAGCAGCAATTACGAGGGGGCAAAGGCCAAAAACATTCAGTACTTC. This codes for CASSNYEGAKAKNIQYF.

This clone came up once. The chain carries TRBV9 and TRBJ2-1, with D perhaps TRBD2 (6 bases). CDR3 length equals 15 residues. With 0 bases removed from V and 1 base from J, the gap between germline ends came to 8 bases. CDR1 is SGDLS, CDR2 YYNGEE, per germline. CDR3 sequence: CASSVGGRSYNEQFF. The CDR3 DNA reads TGTGCCAGCAGCGTAGGAGGGAGGTCCTACAATGAGCAGTTCTTC.

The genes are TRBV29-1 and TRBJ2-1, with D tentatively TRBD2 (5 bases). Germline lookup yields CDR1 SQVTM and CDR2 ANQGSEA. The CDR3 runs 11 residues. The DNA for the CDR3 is TGCAGTGCTCCCCGCGGGAATGAGCAGTTCTTC. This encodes CSAPRGNEQFF.

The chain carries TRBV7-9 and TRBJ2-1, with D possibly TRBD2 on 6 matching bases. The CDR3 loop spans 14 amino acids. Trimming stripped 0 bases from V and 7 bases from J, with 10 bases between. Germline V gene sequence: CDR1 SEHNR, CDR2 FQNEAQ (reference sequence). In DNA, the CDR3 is TGTGCCAGCAGCTTAGCGGGAGGTAAGAATGAGCAGTTCTTC. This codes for CASSLAGGKNEQFF.

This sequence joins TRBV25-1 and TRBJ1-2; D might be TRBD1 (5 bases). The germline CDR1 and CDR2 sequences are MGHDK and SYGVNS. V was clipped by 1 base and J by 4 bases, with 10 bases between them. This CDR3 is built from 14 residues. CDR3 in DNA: TGTGCCAGCAGTGAATTCGGGCAGGGCTATGGCTACACCTTC. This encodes CASSEFGQGYGYTF.

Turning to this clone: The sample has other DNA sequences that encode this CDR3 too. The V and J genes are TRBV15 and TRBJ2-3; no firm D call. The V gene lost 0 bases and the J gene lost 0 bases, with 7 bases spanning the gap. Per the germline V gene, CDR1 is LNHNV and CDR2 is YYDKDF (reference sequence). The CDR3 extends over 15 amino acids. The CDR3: CATSRERSSTDTQYF. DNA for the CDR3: TGTGCCACCAGCAGAGAGCGGTCTAGCACAGATACGCAGTATTTT.

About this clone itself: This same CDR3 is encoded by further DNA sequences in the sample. The CDR3 DNA reads TGTGCCAGCAGTTTCAGGGGAGGTGAGACCCAGTACTTC. It codes for CASSFRGGETQYF. The V call is TRBV27, the J call TRBJ2-5; either TRBD1 or TRBD2 may fit D (6 bases each). The CDR3 extends over 13 amino acids. With 3 bases removed from V and 5 bases from J, the gap between germline ends came to 10 bases. From germline, CDR1 is MNHEY and CDR2 SMNVEV (reference sequence).

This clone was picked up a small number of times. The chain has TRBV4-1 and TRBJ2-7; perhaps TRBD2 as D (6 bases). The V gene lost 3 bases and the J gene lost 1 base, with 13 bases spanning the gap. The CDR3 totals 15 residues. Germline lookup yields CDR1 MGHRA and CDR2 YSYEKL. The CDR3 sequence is CASSQGRSNSYEQYF. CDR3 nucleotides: TGCGCCAGCAGCCAGGGGAGGTCAAATTCCTACGAGCAGTACTTC.

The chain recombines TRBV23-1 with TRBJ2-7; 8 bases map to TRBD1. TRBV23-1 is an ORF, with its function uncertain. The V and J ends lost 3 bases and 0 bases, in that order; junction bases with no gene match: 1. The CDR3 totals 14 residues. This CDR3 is CASSHGQGSYEQYF. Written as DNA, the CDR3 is TGCGCCAGCAGTCACGGACAGGGCTCCTACGAGCAGTACTTC.

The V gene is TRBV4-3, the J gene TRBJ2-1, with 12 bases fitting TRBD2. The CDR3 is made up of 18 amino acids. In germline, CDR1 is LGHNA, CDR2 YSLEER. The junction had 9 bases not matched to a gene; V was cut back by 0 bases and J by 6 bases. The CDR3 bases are TGCGCCAGCAGCCAAGAACCTTTCGGGACTAGCGGGCTCAATGAGCAGTTCTTC. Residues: CASSQEPFGTSGLNEQFF.

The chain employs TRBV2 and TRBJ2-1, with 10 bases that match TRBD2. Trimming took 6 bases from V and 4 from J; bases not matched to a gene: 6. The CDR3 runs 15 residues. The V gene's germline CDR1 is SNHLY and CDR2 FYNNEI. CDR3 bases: TGTGCCAGCAGGCTTGGACTAGCGGTGTACAATGAGCAGTTCTTC. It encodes CASRLGLAVYNEQFF.

The CDR3, as DNA: TGCGCCAGCAGCCAAGAAGTGGACACTTTGAGCTCCTACGAGCAGTACTTC. Amino acid sequence: CASSQEVDTLSSYEQYF. The chain is built from TRBV4-1 and TRBJ2-7; possibly TRBD1 for D (5 bases). The CDR3 loop spans 17 amino acids. Trimming cost V 0 bases and J 0 bases, with 15 bases left between them. From germline, CDR1 is MGHRA and CDR2 YSYEKL.

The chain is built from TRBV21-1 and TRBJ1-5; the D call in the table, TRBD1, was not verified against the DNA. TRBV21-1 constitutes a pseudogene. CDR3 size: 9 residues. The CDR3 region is CASSIFDSF. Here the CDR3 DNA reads TGTGCCAGCAGCATTTTCGACAGTTTT.

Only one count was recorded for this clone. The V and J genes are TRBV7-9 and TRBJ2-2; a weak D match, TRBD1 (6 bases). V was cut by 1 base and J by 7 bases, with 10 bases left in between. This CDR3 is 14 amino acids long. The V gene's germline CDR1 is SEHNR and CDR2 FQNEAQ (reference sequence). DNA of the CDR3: TGTGCCAGCAGCTTAGAACAGGGATACGGGGAGCTGTTTTTT. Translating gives CASSLEQGYGELFF.

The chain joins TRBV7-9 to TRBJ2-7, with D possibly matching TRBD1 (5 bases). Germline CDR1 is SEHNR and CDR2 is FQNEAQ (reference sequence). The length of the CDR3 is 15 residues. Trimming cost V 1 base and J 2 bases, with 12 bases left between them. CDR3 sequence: CASSLVSQGTYEQYF. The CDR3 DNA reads TGTGCCAGCAGCTTAGTGAGTCAGGGAACCTACGAGCAGTACTTC.

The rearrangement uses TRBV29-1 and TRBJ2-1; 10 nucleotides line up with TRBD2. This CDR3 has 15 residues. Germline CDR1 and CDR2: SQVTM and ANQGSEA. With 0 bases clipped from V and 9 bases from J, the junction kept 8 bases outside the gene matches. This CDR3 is CSVEDPSGRVGEQFF. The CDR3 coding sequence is TGCAGCGTTGAAGATCCCAGCGGGAGGGTTGGTGAGCAGTTCTTC.

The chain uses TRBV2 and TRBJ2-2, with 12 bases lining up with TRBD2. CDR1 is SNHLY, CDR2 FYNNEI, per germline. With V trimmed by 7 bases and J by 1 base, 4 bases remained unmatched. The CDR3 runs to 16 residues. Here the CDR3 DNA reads TGTGCCAGCACCGGACTAGCGGGAATGAACACCGGGGAGCTGTTTTTT. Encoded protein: CASTGLAGMNTGELFF.

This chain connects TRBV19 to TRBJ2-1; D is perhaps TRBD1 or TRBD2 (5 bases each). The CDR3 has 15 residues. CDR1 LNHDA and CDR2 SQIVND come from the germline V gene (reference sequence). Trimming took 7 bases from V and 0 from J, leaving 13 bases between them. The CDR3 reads CASTPSGSSYNEQFF. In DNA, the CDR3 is TGTGCCAGTACCCCCTCAGGGAGCTCCTACAATGAGCAGTTCTTC. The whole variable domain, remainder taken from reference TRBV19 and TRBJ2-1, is DGGITQSPKYLFRKEGQNVTLSCEQNLNHDAMYWYRQDPGQGLRLIYYSQIVNDFQKGDIAEGYSVSREKKESFPLTVTSAQKNPTAFYLCASTPSGSSYNEQFFGPGTRLTVL.